What follows describes a single TCR beta chain. Full-length variable regions came from constant-region reverse primers plus semi-nested Nested Universal Primer A PCR. TCRdb analysed the 5' RACE reads with MiXCR anew, one entry per CDR3 protein. The sample has tens of thousands of distinct CDR3 sequences; less than 30% are singletons. CDR1 and CDR2 (germline): MNHNS, SASEGT. This CDR3 is built from 14 residues. Deletions cut 2 bases from V and 3 bases from J, with 11 bases between. Cells sorted as Tregs were CD4+, CD25+ and CD127-/low. The source is a female donor with breast cancer. Sequenced sample: tumor-infiltrating Tregs sorted from the breast tumor. The chain employs TRBV6-1 and TRBJ2-7; no clear D. The CDR3 sequence is CASSEFFGSYEQYF. The CDR3 DNA is TGTGCCAGCAGTGAATTTTTCGGCAGCTACGAGCAGTACTTC.